The rows below give T cell receptor beta chains drawn from one sample of a study of cytomegalovirus exposure and HLA in healthy donors. The method was immunoSEQ multiplex PCR; TCRdb's version includes in-frame clones alone and lacks a portion of them. In the table there are approximately 100,000 clones, about 80% of which are singletons. Sample: PBMCs. Receptor source: a woman between 45 and 65 years old in good health and CMV-seropositive. The conserved cysteine and the conserved F or W are not part of the CDR3 here. The D gene is left open where the match is weak. The size entry is marked missing in some rows and otherwise reads once, few, many or a size class.

clone size: once
V gene: TRBV5-1
J gene: TRBJ2-5
D gene: TRBD2
CDR3 protein: ASSFGRGQETQY

clone size: NA
V gene: TRBV27
J gene: TRBJ2-3
D gene: TRBD2
CDR3 protein: ASSPWTSGGADTDTQY

clone size: NA
V gene: TRBV11-2
J gene: TRBJ2-5
D gene: TRBD2
CDR3 protein: ASSSGLAGVYQETQY

clone size: NA
V gene: TRBV9
J gene: TRBJ2-1
D gene: TRBD2
CDR3 protein: ASSVAPGTSGNYNEQF

clone size: NA
V gene: TRBV18
J gene: TRBJ2-2
D gene: NA
CDR3 protein: ASSPGAAGELF

clone size: NA
V gene: TRBV29-1
J gene: TRBJ2-5
D gene: NA
CDR3 protein: SVAQETQY

clone size: NA
V gene: TRBV19
J gene: TRBJ2-1
D gene: NA
CDR3 protein: ASSIYAGLSYNEQF

clone size: NA
V gene: TRBV6-1
J gene: TRBJ2-7
D gene: NA
CDR3 protein: ASSEGLRYEY

clone size: NA
V gene: TRBV4-3
J gene: TRBJ1-2
D gene: NA
CDR3 protein: ASSQEVGELVVWYGYT

clone size: NA
V gene: TRBV29-1
J gene: TRBJ2-4
D gene: TRBD1
CDR3 protein: SVVDRANIQY

clone size: NA
V gene: TRBV6-5
J gene: TRBJ1-1
D gene: NA
CDR3 protein: ASSYPGVTEAF

clone size: NA
V gene: TRBV13
J gene: TRBJ2-5
D gene: TRBD1
CDR3 protein: ASSTQDRIRQETQY

clone size: NA
V gene: TRBV7-2
J gene: TRBJ2-3
D gene: NA
CDR3 protein: ASSSPGDTQY

clone size: NA
V gene: TRBV7-3
J gene: TRBJ2-1
D gene: TRBD2
CDR3 protein: ASSLTTSGGYNEQF

clone size: NA
V gene: TRBV7-8
J gene: TRBJ2-1
D gene: NA
CDR3 protein: ASSLVPGAYNEQF

clone size: NA
V gene: TRBV7-9
J gene: TRBJ1-2
D gene: TRBD1
CDR3 protein: ASSLKGASIYGYT

clone size: NA
V gene: TRBV7-3
J gene: TRBJ2-5
D gene: NA
CDR3 protein: ASSPMAGPQETQY

clone size: few
V gene: TRBV12-5
J gene: TRBJ1-2
D gene: NA
CDR3 protein: ASGTPGPMSYGYT

clone size: NA
V gene: TRBV11-2
J gene: TRBJ1-2
D gene: TRBD1
CDR3 protein: ASSLDRYRGGYGYT

clone size: NA
V gene: TRBV2
J gene: TRBJ2-5
D gene: NA
CDR3 protein: ASKGETQY

clone size: NA
V gene: TRBV7-3
J gene: TRBJ2-2
D gene: NA
CDR3 protein: ASSFKDRANTGELF

clone size: NA
V gene: TRBV7-9
J gene: TRBJ1-1
D gene: TRBD1
CDR3 protein: ASSLGTGDTEAF

clone size: NA
V gene: TRBV6-4
J gene: TRBJ2-1
D gene: NA
CDR3 protein: ASSEGQGAFNEQF

clone size: NA
V gene: TRBV6-5
J gene: TRBJ2-1
D gene: TRBD2
CDR3 protein: ARGGREGSVDEQF

clone size: NA
V gene: TRBV5-4
J gene: TRBJ2-7
D gene: TRBD1
CDR3 protein: ASSLTGEPYEQY

clone size: NA
V gene: TRBV6-5
J gene: TRBJ2-7
D gene: NA
CDR3 protein: ASSLQGPSYEQY

clone size: few
V gene: TRBV5-4
J gene: TRBJ2-1
D gene: TRBD2
CDR3 protein: ASSLGLAGGNEQF

clone size: once
V gene: TRBV7-4
J gene: TRBJ1-5
D gene: NA
CDR3 protein: ASSLAIPTPQPQH

clone size: NA
V gene: TRBV29-1
J gene: TRBJ1-1
D gene: NA
CDR3 protein: SGGDGNTEAF

clone size: NA
V gene: TRBV2
J gene: TRBJ1-5
D gene: NA
CDR3 protein: ASSLRVFNQPQH

clone size: NA
V gene: TRBV6-1
J gene: TRBJ2-7
D gene: TRBD1
CDR3 protein: ASSPDRSEQY

clone size: NA
V gene: TRBV6-5
J gene: TRBJ1-3
D gene: NA
CDR3 protein: AASGSSGNTIY

clone size: few
V gene: TRBV10-3
J gene: TRBJ2-2
D gene: NA
CDR3 protein: AISPSGDTGELF

clone size: NA
V gene: TRBV9
J gene: TRBJ2-7
D gene: TRBD2
CDR3 protein: ASSPRRGSEQY

clone size: NA
V gene: TRBV5-6
J gene: TRBJ1-4
D gene: NA
CDR3 protein: ASSSGDEGEKLF

clone size: NA
V gene: TRBV5-4
J gene: TRBJ1-4
D gene: TRBD1
CDR3 protein: ASSLRDRGENEKLF

clone size: NA
V gene: TRBV2
J gene: TRBJ2-7
D gene: NA
CDR3 protein: ASSEESDSSYEQY

clone size: NA
V gene: TRBV7-9
J gene: TRBJ2-7
D gene: NA
CDR3 protein: ASSLAYLGTVSSYEQY

clone size: NA
V gene: TRBV29-1
J gene: TRBJ1-1
D gene: TRBD1
CDR3 protein: SVDWDRGYAEAF

clone size: NA
V gene: TRBV6-1
J gene: TRBJ1-2
D gene: NA
CDR3 protein: ASSPLGGGRGYT

clone size: NA
V gene: TRBV23-1
J gene: TRBJ1-3
D gene: NA
CDR3 protein: ASTHEGCGNTIY

clone size: NA
V gene: TRBV19
J gene: TRBJ2-7
D gene: NA
CDR3 protein: ASSIGRTYEQY

clone size: few
V gene: TRBV4-3
J gene: TRBJ2-1
D gene: TRBD1
CDR3 protein: ASSQSRDRGIHEQF

clone size: NA
V gene: TRBV7-2
J gene: TRBJ1-3
D gene: TRBD1
CDR3 protein: ASSLAGQGRNTIY

clone size: NA
V gene: TRBV2
J gene: TRBJ2-3
D gene: NA
CDR3 protein: ASDLRGGTDTQY

clone size: NA
V gene: TRBV7-9
J gene: TRBJ2-7
D gene: NA
CDR3 protein: ASSLDGAQGGYEQY

clone size: NA
V gene: TRBV5-6
J gene: TRBJ2-5
D gene: NA
CDR3 protein: ASSSSGTKRRTQY

clone size: NA
V gene: TRBV5-4
J gene: TRBJ2-5
D gene: TRBD1
CDR3 protein: ASSSPGQGETQY

clone size: NA
V gene: TRBV27
J gene: TRBJ1-2
D gene: NA
CDR3 protein: ASSPLVPRGYGYT

clone size: few
V gene: TRBV23-1
J gene: TRBJ2-2
D gene: TRBD1
CDR3 protein: ASATGHGRGELF

clone size: NA
V gene: TRBV19
J gene: TRBJ1-3
D gene: TRBD1
CDR3 protein: ASSTQGAGNTIY

clone size: few
V gene: TRBV5-8
J gene: TRBJ1-1
D gene: NA
CDR3 protein: ASSSWLVNTEAF

clone size: NA
V gene: TRBV2
J gene: TRBJ1-2
D gene: TRBD1
CDR3 protein: ASSETTTGRYGYT

clone size: few
V gene: TRBV5-4
J gene: TRBJ2-7
D gene: TRBD1
CDR3 protein: ASSLWQGAAYEQY